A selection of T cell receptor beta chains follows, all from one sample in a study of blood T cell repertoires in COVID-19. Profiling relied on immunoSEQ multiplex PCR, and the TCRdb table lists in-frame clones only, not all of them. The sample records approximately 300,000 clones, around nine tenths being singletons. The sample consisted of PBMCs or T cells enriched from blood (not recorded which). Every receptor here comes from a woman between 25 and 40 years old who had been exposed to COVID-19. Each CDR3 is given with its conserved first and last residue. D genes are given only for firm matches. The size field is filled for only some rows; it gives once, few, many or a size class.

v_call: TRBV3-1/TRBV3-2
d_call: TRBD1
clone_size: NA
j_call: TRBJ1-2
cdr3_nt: TGTGCCAGCAGCCACCTACAGGGGTGGAATGGCTACACCTTC
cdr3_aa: CASSHLQGWNGYTF

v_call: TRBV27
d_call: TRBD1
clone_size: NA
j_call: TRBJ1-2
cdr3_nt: TGTGCCAGCAGTTTATCCTTACCCCAGGGGGGATACTATGGCTACACCTTC
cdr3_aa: CASSLSLPQGGYYGYTF

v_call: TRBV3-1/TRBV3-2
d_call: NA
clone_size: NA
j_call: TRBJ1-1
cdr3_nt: TGTGCCAGCACCTTAATGAGCGGCAGAAACACTGAAGCTTTCTTT
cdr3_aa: CASTLMSGRNTEAFF

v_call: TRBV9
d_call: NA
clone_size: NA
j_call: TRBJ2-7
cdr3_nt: TGTGCCAGCAGCACCCAAGGGGGACACCTCTACGAGCAGTACTTC
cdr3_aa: CASSTQGGHLYEQYF

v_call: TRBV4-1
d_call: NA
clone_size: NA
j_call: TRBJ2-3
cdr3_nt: TGCGCCAGCAGCCAAGTAGACACGGTCACAGATACGCAGTATTTT
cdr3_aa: CASSQVDTVTDTQYF

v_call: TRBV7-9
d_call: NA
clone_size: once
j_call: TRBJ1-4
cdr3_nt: TGTGCCAGCAGCCCATTCCAGGCCCCGAATGAAAAACTGTTTTTT
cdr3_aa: CASSPFQAPNEKLFF

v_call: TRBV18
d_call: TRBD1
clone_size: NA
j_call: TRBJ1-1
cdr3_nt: TGTGCCAGCTCTCCCTCGGGCAGGGGGCCTAACACTGAAGCTTTCTTT
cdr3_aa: CASSPSGRGPNTEAFF

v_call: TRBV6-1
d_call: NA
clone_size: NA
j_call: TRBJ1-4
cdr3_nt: TGTGCCAGCAGCCTTTGGACAACTTACGATGAAAAACTGTTTTTT
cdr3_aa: CASSLWTTYDEKLFF

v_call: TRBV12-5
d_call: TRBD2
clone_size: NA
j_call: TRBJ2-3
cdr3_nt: TGTGCTAGTGGGCGAGGACTAGCTCCTCCTAGCACAGATACGCAGTATTTT
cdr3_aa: CASGRGLAPPSTDTQYF

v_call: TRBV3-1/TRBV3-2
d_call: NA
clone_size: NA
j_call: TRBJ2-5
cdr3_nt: TGTGCCAGCAGCCAAGGGGGCATAAGCCAAGAGACCCAGTACTTC
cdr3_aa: CASSQGGISQETQYF

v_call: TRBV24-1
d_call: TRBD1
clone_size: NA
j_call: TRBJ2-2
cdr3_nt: TGTGCCACCAGTATGCACAGGGGACCCCCCTACTTACAAACCGGGGAGCTGTTTTTT
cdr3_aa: CATSMHRGPPYLQTGELFF

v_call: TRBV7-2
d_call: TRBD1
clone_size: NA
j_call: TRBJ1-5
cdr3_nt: TGTGCCAGCAACTCCGTGACAGGGCAGAATTTT
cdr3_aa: CASNSVTGQNF

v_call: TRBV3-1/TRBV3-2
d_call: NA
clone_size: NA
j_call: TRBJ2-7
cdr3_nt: TGTGCCAGCAGCGTTGAGAAGAAACAGTACTTC
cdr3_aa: CASSVEKKQYF

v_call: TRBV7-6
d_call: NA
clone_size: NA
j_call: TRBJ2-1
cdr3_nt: TGTGCCAGCAGCTTAGGGGGCTATAGGGGAGGCGATGAGCAGTTCTTC
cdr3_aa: CASSLGGYRGGDEQFF

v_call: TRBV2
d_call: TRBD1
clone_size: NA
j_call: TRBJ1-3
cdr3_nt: TGTGCCAGCAGCCTCCTAGGGGGCGCATCGGGAAACACCATATATTTT
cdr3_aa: CASSLLGGASGNTIYF

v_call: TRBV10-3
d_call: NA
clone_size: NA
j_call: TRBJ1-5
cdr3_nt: TGTGCCATCAGTGACCAACAGGATTTAACGCCCCAGCATTTT
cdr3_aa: CAISDQQDLTPQHF

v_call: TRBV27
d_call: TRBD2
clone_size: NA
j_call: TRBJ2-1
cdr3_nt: TGTGCCAGCAGCGACGGACTAGCGGTATACAATGAGCAGTTCTTC
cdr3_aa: CASSDGLAVYNEQFF

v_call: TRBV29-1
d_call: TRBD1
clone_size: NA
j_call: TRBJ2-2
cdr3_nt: TGCAGCGTCACAGGGGGCGTAAACACCGGGGAGCTGTTTTTT
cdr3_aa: CSVTGGVNTGELFF

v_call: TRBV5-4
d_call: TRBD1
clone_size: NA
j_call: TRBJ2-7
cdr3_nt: TGTGCCAGCAGCTCGGACAGGGGTCCCTACGAGCAGTACTTC
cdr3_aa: CASSSDRGPYEQYF

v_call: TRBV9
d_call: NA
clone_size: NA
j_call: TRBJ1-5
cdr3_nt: TGTGCCAGCAGCGTAGCTTCAGGACAGCCCCAGCATTTT
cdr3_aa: CASSVASGQPQHF

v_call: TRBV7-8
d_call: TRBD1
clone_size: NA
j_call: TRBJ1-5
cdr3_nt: TGTGCCAGCAGCCCGGCTAGGGGGCGTAAACAGCCCCAGCATTTT
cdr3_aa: CASSPARGRKQPQHF

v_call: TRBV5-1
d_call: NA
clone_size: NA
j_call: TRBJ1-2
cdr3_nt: TGCGCCAGCAGCTTGGCGGAGCCAGGGTGGAAATGGGGCTACACCTTC
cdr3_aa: CASSLAEPGWKWGYTF